This is a list of T cell receptor beta chains from one sample in a study of cytomegalovirus exposure and HLA in healthy donors. Only in-frame clones appear in the TCRdb table, and some are missing; sequencing was by immunoSEQ multiplex PCR. The ten most abundant clones cover under 3% of a sample with about 72,000 clones. Sequenced sample: PBMCs. Source of these receptors: a man in his forties or fifties in good health and CMV-seronegative. The CDR3 runs from the conserved cysteine through the conserved F or W. The D gene is left open where the match is weak.

len	v_gene	j_gene	d_gene	CDR3nt	CDR3aa
15	TRBV30	TRBJ2-5	TRBD2	TGTGCCTGGAGTGGGACTAGCGGGGGGCCAGAGACCCAGTACTTC	CAWSGTSGGPETQYF
16	TRBV5-1	TRBJ1-1	TRBD1	TGCGCCAGCAGCTTGGCGGGGACAGCAGTAACTACTGAAGCTTTCTTT	CASSLAGTAVTTEAFF
16	TRBV2	TRBJ2-3	TRBD1	TGTGCCAGCAGTCCTTCCGGGACAGGGAATACAGATACGCAGTATTTT	CASSPSGTGNTDTQYF
16	TRBV19	TRBJ1-6	-	TGTGCCAGTAAAGACCTACAGGATTTCTATAATTCACCCCTCCACTTT	CASKDLQDFYNSPLHF
15	TRBV4-1	TRBJ2-7	TRBD2	TGCGCCAGCAGCCAAGAAACTAAAGGGCGGGGGGAGCAGTACTTC	CASSQETKGRGEQYF
14	TRBV6-5	TRBJ2-7	TRBD2	TGTGCCAGCCAAAGACTAGCGGAAGCCTACGAGCAGTACTTC	CASQRLAEAYEQYF
12	TRBV7-9	TRBJ2-7	-	TGTGCCAGCAGCTCCTACCAGGGTGGGCAGTACTTC	CASSSYQGGQYF
15	TRBV6-5	TRBJ2-3	TRBD1	TGTGCCAGCAGTCCCGGGACAGGGGCCCCAGATACGCAGTATTTT	CASSPGTGAPDTQYF
18	TRBV4-1	TRBJ2-1	TRBD1	TGCGCCAGCAGCTTACCCCCGTTTGGGGACAGTTTATCCAATGAGCAGTTCTTC	CASSLPPFGDSLSNEQFF
16	TRBV7-8	TRBJ1-3	-	TGTGCCAGCAGCTTAGCGATACAGATCTCTGGAAACACCATATATTTT	CASSLAIQISGNTIYF
18	TRBV18	TRBJ2-6	TRBD1	TGTGCCAGCTCACCGTCCCAGGGGGCGGTCTCTGGGGCCAACGTCCTGACTTTC	CASSPSQGAVSGANVLTF
13	TRBV10-1	TRBJ1-5	TRBD1	TGCGCCAGCAGTGACAGGGGGAATCAGCCCCAGCATTTT	CASSDRGNQPQHF
15	TRBV6-5	TRBJ2-2	TRBD1	TGTGCCAGCAGTCCGGACAGGGGGCGGCCCGGGGAGCTGTTTTTT	CASSPDRGRPGELFF
11	TRBV5-6	TRBJ1-1	-	TGTGCCAGCAGCCGCAGTTTTGAAGCTTTCTTT	CASSRSFEAFF
15	TRBV30	TRBJ2-1	TRBD2	TGTGCCTGGAAGCGGGGGATGAACTCCTACAATGAGCAGTTCTTC	CAWKRGMNSYNEQFF
16	TRBV25-1	TRBJ2-5	TRBD2	TGTGCCAGCAGCCCCTCGGGACTAGCGGCGCAGGGGACCCAGTACTTC	CASSPSGLAAQGTQYF
16	TRBV2	TRBJ2-4	-	TGTGCCAGCAGTGAAGCGAACGCGGTGGGCAAAAACATTCAGTACTTC	CASSEANAVGKNIQYF
13	TRBV7-3	TRBJ1-1	-	TGTGCCAGCAGCTCGGGACAGAACACTGAAGCTTTCTTT	CASSSGQNTEAFF
16	TRBV28	TRBJ2-1	TRBD1	TGTGCCAGCAGTTACCCGAGTGGGACAGGGGACCATGAGCAGTTCTTC	CASSYPSGTGDHEQFF
14	TRBV7-2	TRBJ1-2	-	TGTGCCAGCAGCAGCTCCCGGTTTGACTATGGCTACACCTTC	CASSSSRFDYGYTF
16	TRBV6-5	TRBJ1-6	-	TGTGCCAGCAGTTACTCGCTCAGCTCCTATAATTCACCCCTCCACTTT	CASSYSLSSYNSPLHF
15	TRBV12-5	TRBJ2-3	-	TGTGCTAGTGGTGCCAGCAGGGTAAACACAGATACGCAGTATTTT	CASGASRVNTDTQYF
15	TRBV5-1	TRBJ2-5	TRBD1	TGCGCCAGCAGCTTGGTGACAGGGTCAGGAGAGACCCAGTACTTC	CASSLVTGSGETQYF
13	TRBV6-1	TRBJ2-7	-	TGTGCCAGCAGTATAGACAGGCTTCGGGAGCAGTACTTC	CASSIDRLREQYF
15	TRBV19	TRBJ1-6	-	TGTGCCAGCACGACAGTAAGCTCCTATAATTCACCCCTCCACTTT	CASTTVSSYNSPLHF
13	TRBV27	TRBJ1-5	-	TGTGCCAGCAGTTGGTCCAGGGATCAGCCCCAGCATTTT	CASSWSRDQPQHF
15	TRBV7-2	TRBJ2-5	TRBD2	TGTGCCAGCAGCCTCGAACTAGCGGGGGGGCATACCCAGTACTTC	CASSLELAGGHTQYF
13	TRBV30	TRBJ1-4	TRBD1	TGTGCCTGGGCGACAGGGGTTAATGAAAAACTGTTTTTT	CAWATGVNEKLFF
14	TRBV6-5	TRBJ1-1	-	TGTGCCAGCAGTACAGGGCGTCTGAACACTGAAGCTTTCTTT	CASSTGRLNTEAFF
13	TRBV19	TRBJ2-1	-	TGTGCCAGTAGTTCGGGACTGGAGACTGAGCAGTTCTTC	CASSSGLETEQFF